This is a list of T cell receptor beta chains from one sample in a study of control samples from healthy donors and cancer patients. The data were produced by immunoSEQ multiplex PCR, yet TCRdb's version contains in-frame clones alone and is incomplete. The sample has 120,000 or so clones, roughly 92% seen once. The source material was PBMCs. These receptors were taken from an elderly man with head and neck cancer. The conserved cysteine and the conserved F or W are not part of the CDR3 here.

v_call	cdr3_length	j_call	cdr3_aa
TRBV9	13	TRBJ2-6	ASSETGSGANVLT
TRBV12-3/TRBV12-4	11	TRBJ2-7	ASSSSLAYEQY
TRBV30	16	TRBJ1-6	AWSVDPPMISYNSPLH
TRBV21-1	16	TRBJ2-3	ASSNRLAPHQTPDTQY
TRBV4-2	14	TRBJ1-3	ASSPLGVSSGNTIY
TRBV15	12	TRBJ2-1	ATSRAGSYNEQF
TRBV11-2	11	TRBJ2-3	ASSSEARGAQY
TRBV5-1	13	TRBJ1-1	ASSLVMGISTEAF
TRBV10-3	14	TRBJ2-3	AISPLGLARGDTQY
TRBV6-5	13	TRBJ2-7	ATKPLPADAYEQY